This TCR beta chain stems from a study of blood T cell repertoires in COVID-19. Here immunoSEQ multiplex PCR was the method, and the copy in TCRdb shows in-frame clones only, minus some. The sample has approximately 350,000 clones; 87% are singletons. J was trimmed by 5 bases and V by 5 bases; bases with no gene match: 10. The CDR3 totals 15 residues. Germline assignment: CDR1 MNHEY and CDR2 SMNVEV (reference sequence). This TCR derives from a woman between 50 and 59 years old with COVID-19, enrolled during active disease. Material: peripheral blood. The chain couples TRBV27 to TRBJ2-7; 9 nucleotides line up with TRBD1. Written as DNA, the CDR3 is TGTGCCAGCAGTCTCGCGACAGGGGGAAGGGACGAGCAGTACTTC. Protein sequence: CASSLATGGRDEQYF.